This T cell receptor beta chain was profiled in a study of T cells in Graves' hyperthyroidism and ophthalmopathy. J was trimmed by 0 bases and V by 5 bases; bases with no gene match: 5. The CDR3 length is 16 residues. Germline lookup yields CDR1 LNHDA and CDR2 SQIVND (reference sequence). RNA transcripts yielded amplified TCR beta CDR3 regions. HTBI primers drove first-round RT-PCR of the TCR CDR3. TCRdb re-analysed the multiplex PCR reads in MiXCR, keeping a single row per CDR3 protein. This sample has roughly 380,000 distinct CDR3 sequences; approximately 13% occur once, and the top ten carry around 21%.

This clonotype was sampled from a man aged 25 to 40 with Graves' hyperthyroidism that later progressed to Graves' ophthalmopathy. What was sequenced was blood. The gene calls are TRBV19 and TRBJ2-5; 11 positions match TRBD2. CDR3 nucleotides: TGTGCCAGTAGTGCGGGACTAGCGGCGTACCAAGAGACCCAGTACTTC. It codes for CASSAGLAAYQETQYF.